This entry lists 30 T cell receptor beta chains sequenced from one sample in a study of resident and recirculating memory T cells in vitiligo. The data were produced by immunoSEQ multiplex PCR, yet TCRdb's version contains in-frame clones alone and is incomplete. The sample lists tens of thousands of clones; 90% to 95% were seen once. Sequencing used blood. The receptors derive from a male donor with vitiligo.

The chain carries TRBV6-1 and TRBJ2-7; D gene unclear. The CDR3 contains 14 residues. V was trimmed by 8 bases and J by 0 bases, leaving 14 bases between them. CDR1 and CDR2 from the germline V gene are MNHNS and SASEGT. CDR3 nucleotides: TGTGCCAGCCTTGAGGCGGCCCACTCCTACGAGCAGTACTTC. Translating it yields CASLEAAHSYEQYF.

The chain employs TRBV7-9 and TRBJ1-1; TRBD1 matches at 9 bases. Trimming removed 4 bases from V and 3 bases from J; junction bases left unmatched: 9. There are 16 residues in the CDR3. Germline-derived CDR1 and CDR2 are SEHNR and FQNEAQ (reference sequence). As DNA, the CDR3 is TGTGCCAGCAGCTCGTCCCCGGGACAGGGATACACTGAAGCTTTCTTT. This translates into CASSSSPGQGYTEAFF.

The chain has TRBV14 and TRBJ2-3, with a possible D match to TRBD1 (6 bases). V gave up 1 base and J gave up 0 bases, with 8 bases separating them. This CDR3 spans 15 amino acids. Looked up from germline, CDR1 is SGHDN and CDR2 is FVKESK. The CDR3 DNA reads as TGTGCCAGCAGCCAAGGGACAGCTAGCACAGATACGCAGTATTTT. Protein product: CASSQGTASTDTQYF.

The rearrangement joins TRBV4-1 to TRBJ2-7; TRBD2 agrees at 8 bases. Germline CDR1 MGHRA, CDR2 YSYEKL. There are 16 residues in the CDR3. With V trimmed by 1 base and J by 4 bases, 9 bases remained unmatched. The CDR3 region is CASSQARGGRPYEQYF. CDR3 DNA sequence: TGCGCCAGCAGCCAAGCGAGGGGCGGGAGGCCTTACGAGCAGTACTTC.

The chain has TRBV7-9 and TRBJ1-3; D not resolved. In germline, CDR1 is SEHNR, CDR2 FQNEAQ (reference sequence). Trimming cost V 0 bases and J 0 bases, with 9 bases left between them. The CDR3 length is 16 residues. In DNA, the CDR3 is TGTGCCAGCAGCTTAGCGGCAACCCCCTCTGGAAACACCATATATTTT. Residues: CASSLAATPSGNTIYF. The full variable domain, its missing parts supplied by reference TRBV7-9 and TRBJ1-3, is DTGVSQNPRHKITKRGQNVTFRCDPISEHNRLYWYRQTLGQGPEFLTYFQNEAQLEKSRLLSDRFSAERPKGSFSTLEIQRTEQGDSAMYLCASSLAATPSGNTIYFGEGSWLTVV.

The chain employs TRBV6-5 and TRBJ2-5; TRBD1 matches at 9 bases. The trim removed 4 bases at V and 6 bases at J, leaving 9 bases unmatched. The CDR3 is 15 residues long. Germline values: CDR1 MNHEY, CDR2 SVGAGI. The CDR3 here is CASSSSGQGTKTQYF. As DNA, the CDR3 is TGTGCCAGCAGTTCCTCCGGACAGGGGACCAAGACCCAGTACTTC.

V is TRBV19 and J is TRBJ2-5, with D unclear. Germline lookup yields CDR1 LNHDA and CDR2 SQIVND (reference sequence). CDR3 length equals 14 residues. Trimming took off 2 bases at V and 0 bases at J, with 7 bases between the two ends. CDR3: CASSIKQDQETQYF. The CDR3 DNA reads as TGTGCCAGTAGTATAAAGCAGGACCAAGAGACCCAGTACTTC.

J is TRBJ2-5 and V is TRBV7-6, with D perhaps TRBD2 (6 bases). This CDR3 has 13 amino acids. Germline V gene data show CDR1 as SGHVS and CDR2 as FNYEAQ. V lost 5 bases and J 3 bases, leaving 10 bases between the germline ends. CDR3 sequence (DNA): TGTGCCAGCAGCCAGGTAGCGGAAGAGACCCAGTACTTC. It is translated as CASSQVAEETQYF.

This clone was seen a single time. This sequence joins TRBV28 and TRBJ2-3; D is undetermined. Trimming removed 7 bases from V and 5 bases from J, with 7 bases in between. Germline V gene sequence: CDR1 MDHEN, CDR2 SYDVKM. CDR3 length: 11 residues. For the CDR3, the DNA is TGTGCCAGCATTACGAGAGATACGCAGTATTTT. Translated, it gives CASITRDTQYF. The entire variable domain, with the rest obtained from reference TRBV28 and TRBJ2-3, is as follows: DVKVTQSSRYLVKRTGEKVFLECVQDMDHENMFWYRQDPGLGLRLIYFSYDVKMKEKGDIPEGYSVSREKKERFSLILESASTNQTSMYLCASITRDTQYFGPGTRLTVL.

V and J are TRBV29-1 and TRBJ1-2; no firm D call. V lost 3 bases and J lost 2, with 19 bases in between. CDR1 SQVTM and CDR2 ANQGSEA come from the germline V gene. This CDR3 contains 16 residues. This CDR3 is CSVDKEGSTPNYGYTF. The CDR3 DNA follows: TGCAGCGTTGATAAGGAGGGCTCCACCCCGAACTATGGCTACACCTTC.

This clone has just one count. The chain has TRBV27 and TRBJ1-3; TRBD1 agrees at 8 bases. The CDR3 is made up of 13 amino acids. CDR1 and CDR2 from the germline V gene are MNHEY and SMNVEV (reference sequence). The junction had 8 bases not matched to a gene; V was cut back by 7 bases and J by 9 bases. The CDR3 nucleotides are TGTGCCAGCATGGGGACAGGCCCTGGCACCATATATTTT. Protein sequence: CASMGTGPGTIYF.

The chain has TRBV7-9 and TRBJ2-7; TRBD1 matches at 7 bases. Trimming took 2 bases from V and 3 from J; bases not matched to a gene: 1. The CDR3 length is 13 residues. CDR1 and CDR2 (germline): SEHNR, FQNEAQ (reference sequence). The CDR3 is CASSLRQGYEQYF. The CDR3 DNA sequence: TGTGCCAGCAGCTTAAGACAGGGCTACGAGCAGTACTTC.

The chain joins TRBV9 to TRBJ2-7, with 10 nucleotides matching TRBD2. The CDR3 is 14 amino acids. Trimming removed 4 bases from V and 2 bases from J; junction bases left unmatched: 3. CDR1 is SGDLS and CDR2 is YYNGEE in the germline V gene. CDR3 sequence reads: CASSFGTSAYEQYF. The CDR3 nucleotides are TGTGCCAGCAGCTTTGGGACTAGCGCCTACGAGCAGTACTTC.

Remarks on this clone: Other nucleotide sequences in the sample specify the same CDR3. The chain recombines TRBV2 with TRBJ2-7, with 11 positions matching TRBD2. Germline lookup yields CDR1 SNHLY and CDR2 FYNNEI. There are 14 residues in the CDR3. J gave up 2 bases and V 4 bases, and 1 base lay outside the gene matches. The CDR3 reads CASSGLAGTYEQYF. Here the CDR3 DNA reads TGTGCCAGCAGTGGACTAGCGGGAACCTACGAGCAGTACTTC. The variable domain in full, completed from reference TRBV2 and TRBJ2-7, reads EPEVTQTPSHQVTQMGQEVILRCVPISNHLYFYWYRQILGQKVEFLVSFYNNEISEKSEIFDDQFSVERPDGSNFTLKIRSTKLEDSAMYFCASSGLAGTYEQYFGPGTRLTVT.

J is TRBJ1-2 and V is TRBV30; possible D gene TRBD1, 5 bases. CDR1 is GTSNPN, CDR2 SVGIG, per germline (reference sequence). V gave up 2 bases and J gave up 4 bases, with 14 bases separating them. The CDR3 runs to 14 residues. CDR3 bases: TGTGCCTGGAGTCCGGGGGGGATCGGCTATGGCTACACCTTC. This translates into CAWSPGGIGYGYTF.

CDR3 coding DNA: TGTGCCAGTAGTATTACTGCAACTAATGAAAAACTGTTTTTT. It translates to CASSITATNEKLFF. The chain has TRBV19 and TRBJ1-4; D ambiguous. The germline V and J ends were trimmed by 3 bases and 0 bases, with 5 bases remaining between them. The CDR3 length is 14 residues. Germline lookup yields CDR1 LNHDA and CDR2 SQIVND (reference sequence).

This rearrangement joins TRBV18 to TRBJ2-4, with D possibly TRBD1 on 7 matching bases. This CDR3 contains 14 residues. V was shortened by 6 bases and J by 4 bases, with 13 bases between the two germline ends. The germline gives CDR1 KGHSH, CDR2 LQKENI. The CDR3 DNA sequence: TGTGCCAGCTCCCCGGGGGACAGAAAAAACATTCAGTACTTC. Translating it yields CASSPGDRKNIQYF. Using reference TRBV18 and TRBJ2-4 for the parts outside the CDR3, the full variable domain is NAGVMQNPRHLVRRRGQEARLRCSPMKGHSHVYWYRQLPEEGLKFMVYLQKENIIDESGMPKERFSAEFPKEGPSILRIQQVVRGDSAAYFCASSPGDRKNIQYFGAGTRLSVL.

The CDR3 here is CASSSPPDRATEAFF. The CDR3 DNA sequence: TGTGCCAGCAGTTCACCCCCCGACAGGGCCACTGAAGCTTTCTTT. The chain employs TRBV27 and TRBJ1-1; 7 bases match TRBD1. In germline, CDR1 is MNHEY, CDR2 SMNVEV (reference sequence). This CDR3 is 15 amino acids long. The ends lost 4 bases at V and 4 bases at J; junction bases unmatched: 9.

The chain recombines TRBV7-8 with TRBJ1-2; 7 positions agree with TRBD1. Trimming cost V 5 bases and J 2 bases; bases outside gene matches: 5. CDR3 size: 14 residues. Germline V lookup: CDR1 SGHVS, CDR2 FQNEAQ. Here the CDR3 DNA reads TGTGCCAGCAGCCCCGGGACAGTAAACTATGGCTACACCTTC. Amino acids: CASSPGTVNYGYTF.

CDR3 sequence (DNA): TGTGCCAGCAGTAGAGGCGGGAGTCACAATGAGCAGTTCTTC. Translation gives CASSRGGSHNEQFF. The rearrangement joins TRBV6-4 to TRBJ2-1; TRBD2 matches 7 bases. CDR1 MRHNA and CDR2 SNTAGT come from the germline V gene. The CDR3 extends over 14 amino acids. V dropped 5 bases and J dropped 5; count of bases not matched to a gene: 6.

The J gene is TRBJ2-7, the V gene TRBV28, with D uncertain. Trimming took 7 bases from V and 2 from J, leaving 9 bases between them. The germline CDR1 and CDR2 sequences are MDHEN and SYDVKM. CDR3 length: 12 amino acids. As DNA, the CDR3 is TGTGCCAGCATGAGCACTACCTACGAGCAGTACTTC. The encoded protein is CASMSTTYEQYF.

The chain couples TRBV5-6 to TRBJ2-7, with 12 bases lining up with TRBD2. The V gene end was trimmed by 0 bases and the J gene end by 1 base; junction bases not matched to a gene: 8. CDR3 length: 18 amino acids. Germline CDR1 reads SGHDT; CDR2 reads YYEEEE. The CDR3 loop reads CASSLVGLAGGPSYEQYF. The CDR3 nucleotides are TGTGCCAGCAGCTTGGTAGGGCTAGCGGGAGGGCCGTCCTACGAGCAGTACTTC. Using reference TRBV5-6 and TRBJ2-7 for the parts outside the CDR3, the full variable domain is DAGVTQSPTHLIKTRGQQVTLRCSPKSGHDTVSWYQQALGQGPQFIFQYYEEEERQRGNFPDRFSGHQFPNYSSELNVNALLLGDSALYLCASSLVGLAGGPSYEQYFGPGTRLTVT.

The V gene is TRBV5-1, the J gene TRBJ2-6; 10 nucleotides match TRBD1. This CDR3 has 19 amino acids. Trimming at V came to 4 bases and at J to 2 bases, leaving 12 bases not matched to a gene. CDR1 is SGHRS and CDR2 is YFSETQ in the germline V gene. Here the CDR3 reads CASSVTGGGRSAGANVLTF. CDR3 nucleotide sequence: TGCGCCAGCAGCGTGACAGGGGGCGGTAGGTCGGCTGGGGCCAACGTCCTGACTTTC.

The rearrangement joins TRBV7-3 to TRBJ2-1; 10 bases agree with TRBD2. Looked up from germline, CDR1 is SGHTA and CDR2 is FQGTGA. V lost 6 bases to trimming and J lost 5 bases; unmatched junction nucleotides: 7. CDR3 length: 15 amino acids. The chain's CDR3 is CASRRTSGDNNEQFF. The CDR3 nucleotides are TGTGCCAGCAGGCGCACTAGCGGGGATAACAATGAGCAGTTCTTC.

The chain couples TRBV7-2 to TRBJ1-3, with D possibly matching TRBD1 (6 bases). The germline V gene encodes CDR1 SGHTA and CDR2 FQGNSA. V shed 4 bases and J shed 4 bases, with 11 bases lying between them. This CDR3 is 14 amino acids long. CDR3 sequence: CASSYGQNGNTIYF. The CDR3 DNA is TGTGCCAGCAGCTACGGACAGAACGGAAACACCATATATTTT.

The chain is built from TRBV11-1 and TRBJ2-7; tentative D call: TRBD2 (5 bases). Per the germline V gene, CDR1 is SGHAT and CDR2 is FQDESV (reference sequence). V was cut by 5 bases and J by 5 bases, with 13 bases left in between. This CDR3 has 13 amino acids. In nucleotides, the CDR3 is TGTGCCAGCAGCCAGGACCCGAGGGACGAGCAGTACTTC. Amino acid sequence: CASSQDPRDEQYF.

This clone was counted once. The chain carries TRBV28 and TRBJ1-5, with 8 bases lining up with TRBD1. The J segment lost 2 bases and the V segment lost 0 bases, leaving 9 bases of the junction unmatched. Germline V gene data show CDR1 as MDHEN and CDR2 as SYDVKM. The CDR3 totals 18 residues. As DNA, the CDR3 is TGTGCCAGCAGTTTATGGACAGGGGTTAAGGTAGGCAATCAGCCCCAGCATTTT. As protein: CASSLWTGVKVGNQPQHF.

V usage is TRBV19 and J usage is TRBJ2-1, with D perhaps matching TRBD2 (5 bases). Germline assignment: CDR1 LNHDA and CDR2 SQIVND (reference sequence). This CDR3 comprises 12 residues. V was cut by 4 bases and J by 4 bases, with 5 bases left in between. The CDR3 region is CASSRGYNEQFF. In DNA, the CDR3 is TGTGCCAGTAGTAGAGGGTACAATGAGCAGTTCTTC.

The rearrangement links TRBV6-5 to TRBJ1-2; 11 bases map to TRBD1. CDR1 and CDR2 from the germline V gene are MNHEY and SVGAGI. The trim removed 6 bases at V and 7 bases at J, leaving 10 bases unmatched. The CDR3 length is 15 residues. CDR3 nucleotide sequence: TGTGCCAGCAGAAACGGACAGGGGGCGCTTGGTGGCTACACCTTC. Translation gives CASRNGQGALGGYTF.

This chain uses TRBV5-6 with TRBJ2-7; 9 positions match TRBD2. Germline values: CDR1 SGHDT, CDR2 YYEEEE. CDR3 length: 15 amino acids. Unmatched junction bases numbered 4, after V lost 0 bases and J lost 3 bases. The CDR3 protein is CASSLGLAGNYEQYF. The CDR3 region has the DNA TGTGCCAGCAGCTTGGGGCTAGCGGGGAACTACGAGCAGTACTTC.